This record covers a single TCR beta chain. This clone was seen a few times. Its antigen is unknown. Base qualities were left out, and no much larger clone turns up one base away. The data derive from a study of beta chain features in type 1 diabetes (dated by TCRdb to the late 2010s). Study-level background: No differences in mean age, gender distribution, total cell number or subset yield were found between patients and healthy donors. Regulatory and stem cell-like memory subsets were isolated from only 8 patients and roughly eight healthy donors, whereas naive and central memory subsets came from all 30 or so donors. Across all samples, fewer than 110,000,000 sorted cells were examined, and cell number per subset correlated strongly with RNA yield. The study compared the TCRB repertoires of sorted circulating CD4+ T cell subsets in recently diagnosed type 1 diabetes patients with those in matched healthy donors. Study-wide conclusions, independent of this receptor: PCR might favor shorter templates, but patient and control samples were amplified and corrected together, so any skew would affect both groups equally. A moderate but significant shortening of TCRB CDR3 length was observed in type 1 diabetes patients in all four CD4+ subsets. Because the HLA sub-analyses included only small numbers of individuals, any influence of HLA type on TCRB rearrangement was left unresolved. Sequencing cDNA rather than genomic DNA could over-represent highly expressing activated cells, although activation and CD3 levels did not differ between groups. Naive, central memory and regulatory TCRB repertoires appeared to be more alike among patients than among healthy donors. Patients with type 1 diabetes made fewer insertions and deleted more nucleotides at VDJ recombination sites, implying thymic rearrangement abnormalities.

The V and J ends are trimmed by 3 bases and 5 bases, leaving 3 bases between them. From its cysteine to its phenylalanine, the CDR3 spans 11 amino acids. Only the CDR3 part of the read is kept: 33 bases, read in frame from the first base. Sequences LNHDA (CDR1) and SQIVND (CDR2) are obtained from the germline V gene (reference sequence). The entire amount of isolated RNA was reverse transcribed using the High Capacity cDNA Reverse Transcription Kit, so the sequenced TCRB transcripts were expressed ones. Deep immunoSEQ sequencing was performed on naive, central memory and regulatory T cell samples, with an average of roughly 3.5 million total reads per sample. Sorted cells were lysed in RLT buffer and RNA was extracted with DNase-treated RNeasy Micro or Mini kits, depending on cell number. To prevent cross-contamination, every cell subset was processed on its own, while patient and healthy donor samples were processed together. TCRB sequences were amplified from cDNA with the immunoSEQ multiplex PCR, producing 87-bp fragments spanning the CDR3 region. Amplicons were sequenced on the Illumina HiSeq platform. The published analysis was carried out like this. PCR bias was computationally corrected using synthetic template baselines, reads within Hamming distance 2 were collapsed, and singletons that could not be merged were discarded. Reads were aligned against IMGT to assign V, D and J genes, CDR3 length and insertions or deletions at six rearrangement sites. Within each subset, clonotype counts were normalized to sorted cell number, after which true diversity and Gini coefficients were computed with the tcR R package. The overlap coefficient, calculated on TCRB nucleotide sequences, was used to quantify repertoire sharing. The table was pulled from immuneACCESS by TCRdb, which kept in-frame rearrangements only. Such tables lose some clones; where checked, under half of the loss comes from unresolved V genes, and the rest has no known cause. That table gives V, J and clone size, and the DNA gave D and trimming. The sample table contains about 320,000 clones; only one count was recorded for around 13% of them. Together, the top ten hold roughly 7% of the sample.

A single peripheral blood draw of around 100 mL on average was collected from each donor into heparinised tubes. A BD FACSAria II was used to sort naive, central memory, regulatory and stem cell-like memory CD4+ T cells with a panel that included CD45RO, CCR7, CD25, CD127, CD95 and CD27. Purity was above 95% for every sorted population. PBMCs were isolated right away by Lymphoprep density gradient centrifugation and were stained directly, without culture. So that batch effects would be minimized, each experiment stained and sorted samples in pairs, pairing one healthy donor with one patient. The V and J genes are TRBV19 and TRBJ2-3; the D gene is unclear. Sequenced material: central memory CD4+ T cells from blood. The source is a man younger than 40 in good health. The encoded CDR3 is CASSMRDTQYF. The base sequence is TGTGCCAGTAGTATGCGAGATACGCAGTATTTT.